This passage covers 26 T cell receptor beta chains from one sample sequenced in a study of CD8 T cells in Susac syndrome. Reverse transcription of about 0.45 to 1 ug RNA was performed with random hexamers. TCRdb reprocessed the immunoSEQ multiplex PCR reads via MiXCR and lists one record per CDR3 protein. The sample includes about 140,000 distinct CDR3 sequences, 85% to 95% of them seen just once. Material for sequencing was CD8+ T cells from PBMCs. Every receptor here comes from a human donor in good health.

This clonotype was observed once. The chain employs TRBV27 and TRBJ1-5, with no clear D. Trimming cost V 3 bases and J 3 bases, with 6 bases left between them. Germline lookup yields CDR1 MNHEY and CDR2 SMNVEV (reference sequence). The CDR3 has 13 residues. The CDR3 region is CASSFETNQPQHF. For the CDR3, the DNA is TGTGCCAGCAGTTTTGAAACCAATCAGCCCCAGCATTTT.

The V gene is TRBV20-1, the J gene TRBJ1-1; D is unresolved. Trimming stripped 6 bases from V and 0 bases from J, with 11 bases between. This CDR3 comprises 13 residues. Germline V gives CDR1 DFQATT, CDR2 SNEGSKA (reference sequence). The CDR3 here is CSAYLRLNTEAFF. The DNA of the CDR3 is TGCAGTGCCTATCTTCGACTGAACACTGAAGCTTTCTTT.

The chain has TRBV12-3 or TRBV12-4 and TRBJ1-3; unclear D gene. Trimming took off 3 bases at V and 7 bases at J, with 4 bases between the two ends. This CDR3 comprises 11 residues. This CDR3 is CASSFANTIYF. The CDR3 DNA sequence: TGTGCCAGCAGTTTCGCGAACACCATATATTTT.

CDR3 bases: TGTGCCAGCAGTTTCTATGACGAGCAGTTCTTC. Protein sequence: CASSFYDEQFF. The chain is built from TRBV27 and TRBJ2-1; unclear D gene. The CDR3 contains 11 residues. Trimming took off 3 bases at V and 10 bases at J, with 7 bases between the two ends. Per germline, CDR1 MNHEY and CDR2 SMNVEV (reference sequence).

The gene calls are TRBV30 and TRBJ2-1, with 11 nucleotides matching TRBD1. This CDR3 has 14 amino acids. V dropped 5 bases and J dropped 6; count of bases not matched to a gene: 6. Germline CDR1 reads GTSNPN; CDR2 reads SVGIG (reference sequence). CDR3 protein: CAWAAGTGGNEQFF. In DNA form, the CDR3 reads TGTGCCTGGGCTGCCGGGACAGGGGGCAATGAGCAGTTCTTC. The full variable domain, rest sourced from reference TRBV30 and TRBJ2-1, is SQTIHQWPATLVQPVGSPLSLECTVEGTSNPNLYWYRQAAGRGLQLLFYSVGIGQISSEVPQNLSASRPQDRQFILSSKKLLLSDSGFYLCAWAAGTGGNEQFFGPGTRLTVL.

The V gene is TRBV29-1, the J gene TRBJ2-2; D remains ambiguous. CDR3 length: 10 residues. Per germline, CDR1 SQVTM and CDR2 ANQGSEA. V lost 5 bases and J 7 bases, leaving 5 bases between the germline ends. CDR3 amino acids: CSVFNGELFF. CDR3 nucleotide sequence: TGCAGCGTTTTTAACGGGGAGCTGTTTTTT.

This chain uses TRBV28 with TRBJ2-2; TRBD2 agrees at 11 bases. This CDR3 has 17 residues. In germline, CDR1 is MDHEN, CDR2 SYDVKM. The J segment lost 4 bases and the V segment lost 4 bases, leaving 8 bases of the junction unmatched. The CDR3 sequence is CASSSPLTSGTTGELFF. The CDR3 bases are TGTGCCAGCAGTTCCCCTTTGACTAGCGGGACCACCGGGGAGCTGTTTTTT.

The rearrangement uses TRBV20-1 and TRBJ2-1; no clear D. CDR3 length: 15 amino acids. From germline, CDR1 is DFQATT and CDR2 SNEGSKA (reference sequence). V lost 1 base and J 2 bases, leaving 12 bases between the germline ends. CDR3 bases: TGCAGTGCTAGAGTTTCAGCGATCACCTACAATGAGCAGTTCTTC. It translates to CSARVSAITYNEQFF.

This sequence joins TRBV27 and TRBJ2-7; D uncertain. The CDR3 is 13 amino acids. V lost 10 bases, J lost 6 bases, and 19 bases lay in between. Germline CDR1 is MNHEY and CDR2 is SMNVEV (reference sequence). The CDR3 nucleotides are TGTGCCACCCGGTTTGGCGGCTCGGCCGAGCAGTACTTC. As protein: CATRFGGSAEQYF.

J is TRBJ2-3 and V is TRBV30, with D maybe TRBD2 (5 bases). This CDR3 comprises 14 residues. Germline-derived CDR1 and CDR2 are GTSNPN and SVGIG (reference sequence). V shed 2 bases and J shed 2 bases, with 11 bases lying between them. CDR3 coding DNA: TGTGCCTGGAGTCAGCTAGCCCTCACAGATACGCAGTATTTT. This gives the protein CAWSQLALTDTQYF. Combining the CDR3 with reference TRBV30 and TRBJ2-3 gives the whole variable domain SQTIHQWPATLVQPVGSPLSLECTVEGTSNPNLYWYRQAAGRGLQLLFYSVGIGQISSEVPQNLSASRPQDRQFILSSKKLLLSDSGFYLCAWSQLALTDTQYFGPGTRLTVL.

V gene TRBV27 combines with J gene TRBJ2-7; possible D gene TRBD1, 6 bases. From germline, CDR1 is MNHEY and CDR2 SMNVEV (reference sequence). Trimming stripped 3 bases from V and 3 bases from J, with 12 bases between. The CDR3 contains 14 residues. Here the CDR3 reads CASSFRTADYEQYF. CDR3 nucleotide sequence: TGTGCCAGCAGTTTTAGGACAGCTGACTACGAGCAGTACTTC.

The chain has TRBV15 and TRBJ2-7, with D perhaps matching TRBD1 (7 bases). Looked up from germline, CDR1 is LNHNV and CDR2 is YYDKDF (reference sequence). V was trimmed by 8 bases and J by 2 bases, leaving 16 bases between them. The CDR3 contains 14 residues. CDR3 sequence reads: CATSGGREPYEQYF. DNA of the CDR3: TGTGCCACCTCAGGGGGACGGGAGCCCTACGAGCAGTACTTC.

This chain connects TRBV19 to TRBJ2-7, with TRBD1 as a possible D gene (5 bases). The germline V gene has CDR1 LNHDA and CDR2 SQIVND (reference sequence). V was cut by 4 bases and J by 1 base, with 8 bases left in between. CDR3 length: 13 amino acids. In DNA, the CDR3 is TGTGCCAGTAGTACGACAGCATCCTACGAGCAGTACTTC. Protein: CASSTTASYEQYF.

CDR3 loop: CASSESGGYNEQFF. In DNA, the CDR3 is TGTGCCAGCAGCGAAAGTGGGGGGTACAATGAGCAGTTCTTC. The chain links TRBV2 to TRBJ2-1, with D maybe TRBD2 (6 bases). V lost 6 bases and J 4 bases, leaving 13 bases between the germline ends. Germline V CDR1 and CDR2: SNHLY, FYNNEI. The CDR3 is 14 residues long. Full variable domain (missing parts from reference TRBV2 and TRBJ2-1): EPEVTQTPSHQVTQMGQEVILRCVPISNHLYFYWYRQILGQKVEFLVSFYNNEISEKSEIFDDQFSVERPDGSNFTLKIRSTKLEDSAMYFCASSESGGYNEQFFGPGTRLTVL.

The V call is TRBV6-2 or TRBV6-3, the J call TRBJ2-7; D perhaps matches TRBD2 (6 bases). The CDR3 spans 13 residues. Germline V CDR1 and CDR2: MNHEY, SVGEGT. V shed 8 bases and J shed 4 bases, with 15 bases lying between them. The CDR3 coding sequence is TGTGCCAGCGCCGCGGCAGGGAGGTACGAGCAGTACTTC. It translates to CASAAAGRYEQYF.

This chain joins TRBV28 and TRBJ1-1, with unresolved D. Deletions cut 2 bases from V and 0 bases from J, with 7 bases between. The CDR3 contains 14 residues. Germline CDR1 is MDHEN and CDR2 is SYDVKM. The CDR3 DNA follows: TGTGCCAGCAGTTTAAGCATCCTGAACACTGAAGCTTTCTTT. Translating it yields CASSLSILNTEAFF.

The rearrangement links TRBV7-9 to TRBJ1-1, with D possibly being TRBD1 (5 bases). The V end lost 4 bases, the J end lost 3 bases, and 12 bases lay between the germline ends. This CDR3 region has 14 residues. In germline, CDR1 is SEHNR, CDR2 FQNEAQ (reference sequence). This CDR3 is CASSSSMGDTEAFF. In DNA form, the CDR3 reads TGTGCCAGCAGCTCCTCGATGGGGGACACTGAAGCTTTCTTT.

This chain connects TRBV27 to TRBJ1-5; no clear D. Trimming cost V 9 bases and J 1 base, with 1 base left between them. CDR1 and CDR2 from the germline V gene are MNHEY and SMNVEV (reference sequence). The CDR3 runs 10 residues. The DNA for the CDR3 is TGTGCCAGGAGCAATCAGCCCCAGCATTTT. It translates to CARSNQPQHF.

This clonotype has a single count. The chain combines TRBV4-3 with TRBJ2-7; weak D call: TRBD1 (6 bases). Between the trimmed V and J ends, which lost 0 bases and 7 bases, there was a span of 16 bases. This CDR3 region has 15 residues. The germline CDR1 and CDR2 sequences are LGHNA and YSLEER. The CDR3 DNA is TGCGCCAGCAGCCAAGACAACGGGTGGGGGCTAGAGCAGTACTTC. Encoded protein: CASSQDNGWGLEQYF.

This chain uses TRBV27 with TRBJ2-3; TRBD2 matches 8 bases. The CDR3 consists of 15 residues. V shed 3 bases and J 5 bases; nucleotides not matched to a gene: 7. Germline assignment: CDR1 MNHEY and CDR2 SMNVEV (reference sequence). CDR3 DNA sequence: TGTGCCAGCAGTTTTAGCGGGGAGTGGATAGATACGCAGTATTTT. Translating gives CASSFSGEWIDTQYF.

This clonotype was seen only once. The genes are TRBV6-6 and TRBJ1-5; 7 nucleotides match TRBD1. CDR3 length: 16 amino acids. Germline V gene data show CDR1 as MNHNY and CDR2 as SVGAGI (reference sequence). Trimming cost V 7 bases and J 4 bases; bases outside gene matches: 13. The CDR3 loop reads CASTPWAGGPNQPQHF. The CDR3 DNA follows: TGTGCCAGCACCCCCTGGGCAGGGGGACCTAATCAGCCCCAGCATTTT.

The chain uses TRBV29-1 and TRBJ1-1, with D tentatively TRBD1 (5 bases). This CDR3 is built from 13 residues. CDR1 is SQVTM and CDR2 is ANQGSEA in the germline V gene. Deletions cut 1 base from V and 4 bases from J, with 10 bases between. CDR3 in DNA: TGCAGCGTTGAAGGGGGCGACGGCACTGAAGCTTTCTTT. It codes for CSVEGGDGTEAFF.

The chain joins TRBV19 to TRBJ1-2; TRBD1 aligns across 9 bases. CDR1 is LNHDA and CDR2 is SQIVND in the germline V gene (reference sequence). V gave up 7 bases and J gave up 6 bases; unmatched junction bases: 6. The CDR3 is made up of 13 amino acids. CDR3 in DNA: TGTGCCAGTATCGTGACAGGGGGAGATGGCTACACCTTC. As protein: CASIVTGGDGYTF.

The sample holds one count of this clonotype. The V and J genes are TRBV9 and TRBJ2-3, with 7 bases matching TRBD1. In germline, CDR1 is SGDLS, CDR2 YYNGEE. This CDR3 has 14 amino acids. The ends lost 0 bases at V and 5 bases at J; junction bases unmatched: 3. In DNA form, the CDR3 reads TGTGCCAGCAGCGTAGAACAGGGGATAGATACGCAGTATTTT. As protein: CASSVEQGIDTQYF.

The genes are TRBV12-3 or TRBV12-4 and TRBJ2-7, with a tentative D call TRBD1 (5 bases). This CDR3 has 14 residues. Trimming took 6 bases from V and 2 from J, leaving 14 bases between them. The DNA for the CDR3 is TGTGCCAGCAGCACAGGCCCTGGCACCTACGAGCAGTACTTC. Translation: CASSTGPGTYEQYF.

This chain joins TRBV27 and TRBJ2-6, with D uncertain. Germline V CDR1 and CDR2: MNHEY, SMNVEV (reference sequence). The CDR3 totals 14 residues. Trimming removed 4 bases at V and 0 bases at J, with 4 bases between. CDR3: CASSSVSGANVLTF. The CDR3 DNA follows: TGTGCCAGCAGTTCAGTCTCTGGGGCCAACGTCCTGACTTTC. Combining the CDR3 with reference TRBV27 and TRBJ2-6 gives the whole variable domain EAQVTQNPRYLITVTGKKLTVTCSQNMNHEYMSWYRQDPGLGLRQIYYSMNVEVTDKGDVPEGYKVSRKEKRNFPLILESPSPNQTSLYFCASSSVSGANVLTFGAGSRLTVL.